The sequence of this T cell receptor beta chain was determined in a study of PD-L1 blockade in urothelial cancer (dated by TCRdb to about 2017). As for the study more broadly: Every patient began therapy in about 2014 and was given atezolizumab 1,200 mg intravenously every 3 weeks. The study, an exploratory multi-omic analysis, examined somatic, immune and clinical correlates of response to PD-L1 blockade with atezolizumab in urothelial cancer. Pretreatment tumor samples, along with matched peripheral blood collected serially before and after atezolizumab treatment, underwent TCR sequencing. An ECOG performance status of 0 or 1 was recorded for the patients, and 0 to 3 prior chemotherapy regimens had been received by the patients. Durable clinical benefit was achieved by nine patients and was not achieved by 20 patients. Pretreatment blood TCR-seq was available for twenty-nine patients, at least one posttreatment blood collection was obtained for about 24 patients, and tumor TCR-seq was available for about 24 patients. Blood samples gave median yields of around 140,000 T cells and over 80,000 unique TCRs, along with a median clonality of roughly 0.08. Blood samples were analyzed at 3 weeks after treatment start (second dose) and at 6 weeks after treatment start. In the same patients, whole exome sequencing and RNA sequencing of pretreatment tumors were performed in addition to TCR sequencing. Twenty-five of 29 patients were identified as males with urothelial cancer of bladder origin, and a prior smoking history was reported by 18 of 29 patients. Durable clinical benefit was defined as progression-free survival longer than 6 months, and TCR features were also tested against progression-free and overall survival. What the work shows at the level of the full study, not this receptor alone: Because the sample size was small (n of about 29) and many exploratory analyses were performed, the results are intended to be hypothesis-generating. A pretreatment peripheral blood TCR clonality below the median was linked to improved progression-free and overall survival. Greater expansion of tumor-associated TCR clones in peripheral blood 3 weeks after the start of treatment was observed in patients with durable benefit (n of about 22, p = 0.022).

The cohort included 25 to 30 patients with locally advanced or metastatic urothelial carcinoma who were treated at Memorial Sloan Kettering on a trial protocol. Peripheral blood mononuclear cells were collected pretreatment and during treatment, with between 1 and 8 total time points per patient. The Qiagen DNeasy Blood extraction kit was used to purify genomic DNA from total PBMCs and from tumor samples. PBMCs were collected pretreatment and during treatment and were isolated and stored as previously described. Synthetic TCR analog templates were spiked into each PCR so that absolute template abundance could be estimated from read counts. The immunoSEQ assay was used to amplify TCRbeta CDR3 regions from genomic DNA with bias-controlled V and J gene primers. Rearranged TCRbeta segments were sequenced at approximately 20X coverage. For the original study's pipeline: Clustering was used to correct sequencing errors, and CDR3s were annotated against IMGT to assign V, D and J genes. Downstream analyses used only productive TCRbeta rearrangements and left out out-of-frame or stop-codon sequences. Clonality was computed as one minus Shannon entropy normalized by the log of the number of unique productive sequences. Clones differing between time points or between blood and tumor were identified by Fisher's exact test with Benjamini-Hochberg correction at adjusted p below 0.01. TCRdb stores this immuneACCESS table with in-frame sequences only. Part of the clones is absent; in the studies checked, under half of the shortfall reflects unresolved V genes, and no reason is known for the rest. V, J and clone size derive from that table, while D and trimming were established from the DNA sequence. The sample yields about 74,000 clones; around 80% were counted once. The ten largest make up approximately 5% of the sample.

This clone was counted once. Its antigen specificity is not known. Base qualities are missing; no much larger clone stands one base away. The CDR3 measures 15 amino acids from cysteine to phenylalanine. Here the CDR3 DNA is all that survives: 45 bases in frame from base 1. The germline V and J ends show losses of 6 bases and 2 bases respectively, and no gene match explains 8 bases of the junction. Sequences LNHDA (CDR1) and SQIVND (CDR2) are obtained from the germline V gene (reference sequence). This sequence originates from a man between 65 and 80 years old with urothelial cancer. The receptor chain draws on TRBV19 and TRBJ2-5; the junction holds 8 bases that match TRBD1. The sample consisted of PBMCs, taken around atezolizumab (anti-PD-L1) treatment. CDR3 sequence: CASSATGAPQETQYF. The sequenced DNA is TGTGCCAGTAGCGCGACAGGGGCACCTCAAGAGACCCAGTACTTC.